One sample yielded the 14 T cell receptor beta chains listed below, sequenced in a study of blood T cell repertoires in COVID-19. The protocol was immunoSEQ multiplex PCR, while the TCRdb copy is restricted to in-frame clones and leaves out a portion. The repertoire includes roughly 60,000 clones, 84% of them detected once, and about 16% sits in the top ten. Sample: peripheral blood. These receptors all stem from a man aged 60 to 75 with COVID-19, enrolled during active disease.

The rearrangement links TRBV19 to TRBJ1-1; 8 nucleotides agree with TRBD1. The CDR3 totals 17 residues. The V segment lost 3 bases and the J segment 1 base; nucleotides outside the gene matches: 10. Germline CDR1 LNHDA, CDR2 SQIVND (reference sequence). CDR3 DNA sequence: TGTGCCAGTAGTATGCCCCGCCAGGGGGCGCCGAACACTGAAGCTTTCTTT. Translation gives CASSMPRQGAPNTEAFF. Based on the CDR3 plus reference TRBV19 and TRBJ1-1, the full variable domain is DGGITQSPKYLFRKEGQNVTLSCEQNLNHDAMYWYRQDPGQGLRLIYYSQIVNDFQKGDIAEGYSVSREKKESFPLTVTSAQKNPTAFYLCASSMPRQGAPNTEAFFGQGTRLTVV.

The chain is built from TRBV2 and TRBJ1-5, with 12 bases lining up with TRBD1. J gave up 9 bases and V 5 bases, and 8 bases lay outside the gene matches. The V gene's germline CDR1 is SNHLY and CDR2 FYNNEI. The CDR3 is 15 residues long. In DNA, the CDR3 is TGTGCCAGCAGTTCCGGGACAGGGGGCGTCCGGCCCCAGCATTTT. It translates to CASSSGTGGVRPQHF.

This chain joins TRBV5-1 and TRBJ1-4; a weak D match, TRBD1 (6 bases). V lost 1 base, J lost 0 bases, and 13 bases lay in between. In germline, CDR1 is SGHRS, CDR2 YFSETQ. The length of the CDR3 is 17 residues. The CDR3 reads CASSLSPDRTTNEKLFF. DNA for the CDR3: TGCGCCAGCAGCTTGTCCCCGGACAGAACAACTAATGAAAAACTGTTTTTT.

Only one count was recorded for this clone. The chain couples TRBV6-1 to TRBJ2-3; D is perhaps TRBD2 (5 bases). V was trimmed by 0 bases and J by 4 bases, leaving 14 bases between them. In germline, CDR1 is MNHNS, CDR2 SASEGT. This CDR3 is built from 16 residues. The CDR3 sequence: CASSEAGRELPDTQYF. DNA of the CDR3: TGTGCCAGCAGTGAAGCGGGAAGGGAGTTGCCAGATACGCAGTATTTT.

The chain combines TRBV2 with TRBJ2-2, with D possibly TRBD1 on 6 matching bases. V shed 6 bases and J shed 5 bases, with 10 bases lying between them. The germline V gene encodes CDR1 SNHLY and CDR2 FYNNEI. This CDR3 contains 13 residues. CDR3 nucleotide sequence: TGTGCCAGCAGGGGGGCGAGTACCGGGGAGCTGTTTTTT. The encoded protein is CASRGASTGELFF. Drawing the rest from reference TRBV2 and TRBJ2-2, the complete variable domain is EPEVTQTPSHQVTQMGQEVILRCVPISNHLYFYWYRQILGQKVEFLVSFYNNEISEKSEIFDDQFSVERPDGSNFTLKIRSTKLEDSAMYFCASRGASTGELFFGEGSRLTVL.

This clone showed up just once. The chain links TRBV30 to TRBJ1-1; TRBD1 might be the D (5 bases). The CDR3 totals 13 residues. V was trimmed by 0 bases and J by 6 bases, leaving 11 bases between them. Per germline, CDR1 GTSNPN and CDR2 SVGIG (reference sequence). In DNA, the CDR3 is TGTGCCTGGAGTGTAGGGATAGGGGCTGAAGCTTTCTTT. Translated: CAWSVGIGAEAFF.

CDR3 sequence: CASSPASVDEQFF. For the CDR3, the DNA is TGTGCCAGCTCACCAGCCAGTGTGGATGAGCAGTTCTTC. This rearrangement joins TRBV18 to TRBJ2-1; no clear D gene. Trimming took 2 bases from V and 8 from J, leaving 10 bases between them. The germline V gene has CDR1 KGHSH and CDR2 LQKENI. The CDR3 covers 13 residues.

This clone was recorded once. The gene calls are TRBV6-1 and TRBJ1-2; TRBD1 aligns across 7 bases. The V gene's germline CDR1 is MNHNS and CDR2 SASEGT. The CDR3 spans 14 residues. Germline trimming cut 0 bases from V and 4 bases from J; bases unmatched to any gene: 2. The CDR3 region has the DNA TGTGCCAGCAGTGAAGCAGGGGACAGCTATGGCTACACCTTC. This codes for CASSEAGDSYGYTF.

V and J are TRBV5-4 and TRBJ1-2; 8 bases align to TRBD1. This CDR3 is built from 16 residues. CDR1 and CDR2 from the germline V gene are SGHNT and YYREEE (reference sequence). Losses at the gene ends were 0 bases for V and 7 bases for J; bases not matched to a gene: 11. CDR3 coding DNA: TGTGCCAGCAGCTTGGCGGGACAGGCCGATGTCGGTGGCTACACCTTC. Translated: CASSLAGQADVGGYTF.

V gene TRBV19 combines with J gene TRBJ1-1, with 8 positions matching TRBD1. The CDR3 totals 16 residues. The germline CDR1 and CDR2 sequences are LNHDA and SQIVND (reference sequence). V was clipped by 6 bases and J by 1 base; unmatched bases: 10. The DNA of the CDR3 is TGTGCCAGTAGGGGAGGGGCAGGGGGCAGGAACACTGAAGCTTTCTTT. It is translated as CASRGGAGGRNTEAFF.

The V gene is TRBV7-3, the J gene TRBJ1-1; 7 bases match TRBD1. Germline-derived CDR1 and CDR2 are SGHTA and FQGTGA. CDR3 size: 14 residues. V was pared by 5 bases and J by 4 bases, with 7 bases of the junction left unmatched. The CDR3 loop reads CASSVGGLSTEAFF. Here the CDR3 DNA reads TGTGCCAGCAGCGTAGGGGGCCTGAGCACTGAAGCTTTCTTT.

The chain couples TRBV5-6 to TRBJ1-5, with D uncertain. The V and J ends lost 0 bases and 6 bases respectively, with 10 bases between them. The CDR3 is 14 amino acids. CDR1 SGHDT and CDR2 YYEEEE come from the germline V gene. In nucleotides, the CDR3 is TGTGCCAGCAGCTTGGGGGCAGCCCCTCAGCCCCAGCATTTT. This sequence encodes CASSLGAAPQPQHF.

The chain uses TRBV30 and TRBJ2-1; D not certain. CDR1 is GTSNPN, CDR2 SVGIG, per germline (reference sequence). The CDR3 consists of 15 residues. Deletions cut 0 bases from V and 9 bases from J, with 18 bases between. CDR3 DNA sequence: TGTGCCTGGAGTGTAGGAGTAGGAGCGACGGGTGAGCAGTTCTTC. It yields the protein CAWSVGVGATGEQFF.

The chain has TRBV6-2 or TRBV6-3 and TRBJ2-2, with D perhaps TRBD2 (5 bases). This CDR3 contains 13 residues. CDR1 is MNHEY and CDR2 is SVGEGT in the germline V gene. The V gene lost 2 bases and the J gene lost 5 bases, with 6 bases spanning the gap. CDR3 protein: CASSYRETGELFF. The CDR3 nucleotides are TGTGCCAGCAGTTACAGGGAGACCGGGGAGCTGTTTTTT.